Sequencing of this T cell receptor (beta chain) was carried out in a study of T cell responses to AZD1222 COVID-19 vaccine. Study-wide findings and caveats: White British people made up most donors, females outnumbered males, and clonal diversity was possibly underestimated.

This CDR3 is 15 amino acids long. Germline V CDR1 and CDR2: SGDLS, YYNGEE. Trimming took off 0 bases at V and 4 bases at J, with 13 bases between the two ends. The protocol was immunoSEQ multiplex PCR, while the TCRdb copy is restricted to in-frame clones and leaves out a portion. In the table there are about 92,000 clones, approximately 87% of which are singletons. As concerns this clone: What it recognizes is unknown.

This TCR derives from an adult in good health. The sample here was peripheral blood, taken on day 0 of AZD1222 vaccination. The chain employs TRBV9 and TRBJ2-5; D may be TRBD2 (5 bases). The CDR3 sequence: CASSVAPLEGETQYF. CDR3 bases: TGTGCCAGCAGCGTAGCCCCATTAGAGGGAGAGACCCAGTACTTC.